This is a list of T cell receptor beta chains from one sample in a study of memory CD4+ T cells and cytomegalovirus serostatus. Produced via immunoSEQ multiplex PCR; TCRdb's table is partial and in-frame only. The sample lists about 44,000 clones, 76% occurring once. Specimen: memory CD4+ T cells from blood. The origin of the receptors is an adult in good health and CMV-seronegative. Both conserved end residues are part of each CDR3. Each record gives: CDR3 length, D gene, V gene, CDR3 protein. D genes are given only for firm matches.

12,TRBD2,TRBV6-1,CATLSGGETQYF
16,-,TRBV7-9,CASSLALYIPPYEQYF
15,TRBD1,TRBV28,CASSQRTGVGETQYF
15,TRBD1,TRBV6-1,CASRLTGGRNSPLHF
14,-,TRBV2,CASRGGTARYEQYF
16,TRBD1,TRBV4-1,CASSYADREYSYGYTF
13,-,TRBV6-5,CASSRTEFYGYTF
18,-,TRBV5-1,CASSLVSVTESGANVLTF
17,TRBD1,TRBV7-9,CASSNNWGTGLAYGYTF
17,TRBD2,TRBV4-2,CASSGTGLAGVQETQYF
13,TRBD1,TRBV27,CASSPMDRDEQYF
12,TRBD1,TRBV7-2,CASSSPGQREFF
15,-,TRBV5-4,CASSSMTGSSYEQYF
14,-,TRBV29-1,CSVYEAGMNTEAFF
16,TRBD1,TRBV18,CASSPPGTGTNYGYTF
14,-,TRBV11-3,CASSLTKGTDGYTF
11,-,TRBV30,CAWSRQAEAFF
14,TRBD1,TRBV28,CASRHGTVAYGYTF
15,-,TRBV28,CASKTIQGPHSPLHF
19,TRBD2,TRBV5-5,CASSLFGTSGGREHNEQFF
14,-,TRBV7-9,CASSADGGTYGYTF
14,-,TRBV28,CASTLGGGVETQYF
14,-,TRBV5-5,CASSWEVVAYEQYF
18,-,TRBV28,CASSLYTQNAAGRTEAFF
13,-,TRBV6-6,CASSNPRSYEQYF
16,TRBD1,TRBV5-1,CASSLAMGQGREKLFF
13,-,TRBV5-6,CASLQITQETQYF
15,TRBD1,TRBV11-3,CASSSDRASTGELFF
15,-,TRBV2,CASRARGVGYTEAFF
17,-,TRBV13,CASSLRRTLKADTEAFF
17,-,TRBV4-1,CASSQDIFRATNEKLFF
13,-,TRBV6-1,CASLDTGSGGYTF
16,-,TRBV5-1,CASSLDPGSAGNTIYF
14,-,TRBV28,CASSPQGSGNTIYF
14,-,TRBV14,CASSQFSGTNEQFF
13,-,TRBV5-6,CASSDRGVSGYTF
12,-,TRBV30,CAWSVLGPEQYF
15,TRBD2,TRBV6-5,CASSSLAGDTGELFF
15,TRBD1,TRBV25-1,CASSDQGQEKETQYF
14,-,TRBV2,CASKAVPWANVLTF
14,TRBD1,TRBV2,CASNTGGTGRPQHF
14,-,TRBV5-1,CASSLAGGNEKLFF
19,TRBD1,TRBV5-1,CASSLDGGDRARSNYGYTF
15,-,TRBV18,CASSPTGGRRQPQHF
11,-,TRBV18,CASSPTDTQYF
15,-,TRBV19,CASSINLQGGEKLFF
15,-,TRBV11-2,CASSQLLQRNTEAFF
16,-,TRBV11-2,CASRPTGGGNWGTQYF
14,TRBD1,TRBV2,CASSGTGGYQTQYF
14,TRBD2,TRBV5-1,CASSLVGGALEQFF
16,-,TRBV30,CAWSVLTESGNTEAFF
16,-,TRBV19,CASSKQGLSYNSPLHF
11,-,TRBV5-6,CASSVRGGYTF
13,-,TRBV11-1,CASSLAHGYEAFF
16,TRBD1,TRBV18,CASSLQGANFNEKLFF
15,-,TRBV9,CASSVGTVQNEKLFF
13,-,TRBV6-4,CASSVLEGEEAFF
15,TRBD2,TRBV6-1,CASSRLAGGGDTQYF
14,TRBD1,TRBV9,CASGDRGLTGELFF